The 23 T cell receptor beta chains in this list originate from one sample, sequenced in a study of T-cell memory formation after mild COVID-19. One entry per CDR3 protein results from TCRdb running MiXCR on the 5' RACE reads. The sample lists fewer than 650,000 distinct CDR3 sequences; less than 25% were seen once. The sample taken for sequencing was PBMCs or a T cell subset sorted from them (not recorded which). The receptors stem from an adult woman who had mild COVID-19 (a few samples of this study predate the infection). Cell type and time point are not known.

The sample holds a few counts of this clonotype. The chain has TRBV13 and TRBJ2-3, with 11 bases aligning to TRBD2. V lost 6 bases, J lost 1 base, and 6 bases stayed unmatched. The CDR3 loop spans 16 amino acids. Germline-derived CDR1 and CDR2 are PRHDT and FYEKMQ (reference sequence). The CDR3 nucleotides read TGTGCCAGCAGACATCTAGCGGGGGGTGGCACAGATACGCAGTATTTT. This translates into CASRHLAGGGTDTQYF.

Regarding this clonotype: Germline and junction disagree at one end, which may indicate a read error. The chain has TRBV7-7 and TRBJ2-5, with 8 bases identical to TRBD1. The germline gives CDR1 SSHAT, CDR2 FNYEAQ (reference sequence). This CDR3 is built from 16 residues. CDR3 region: CASSGPGGPGQETQYF. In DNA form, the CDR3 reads TGTGCTAGCAGCGGTCCAGGGGGCCCGGGGCAAGAGACCCAGTACTTC.

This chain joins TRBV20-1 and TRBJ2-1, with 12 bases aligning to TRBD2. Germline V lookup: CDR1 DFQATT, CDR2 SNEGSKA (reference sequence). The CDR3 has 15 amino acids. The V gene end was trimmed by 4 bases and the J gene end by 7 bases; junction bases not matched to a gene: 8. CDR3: CSATTGLAGGNEQFF. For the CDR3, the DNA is TGCAGTGCTACAACGGGACTAGCGGGTGGGAATGAGCAGTTCTTC.

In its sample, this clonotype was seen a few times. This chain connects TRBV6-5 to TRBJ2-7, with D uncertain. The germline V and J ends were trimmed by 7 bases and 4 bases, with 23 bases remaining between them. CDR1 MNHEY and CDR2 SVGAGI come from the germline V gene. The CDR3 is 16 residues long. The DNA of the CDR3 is TGTGCCAGCACTGGTTCTTTGGCCGACGACGCGTACGAGCAGTACTTC. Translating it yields CASTGSLADDAYEQYF.

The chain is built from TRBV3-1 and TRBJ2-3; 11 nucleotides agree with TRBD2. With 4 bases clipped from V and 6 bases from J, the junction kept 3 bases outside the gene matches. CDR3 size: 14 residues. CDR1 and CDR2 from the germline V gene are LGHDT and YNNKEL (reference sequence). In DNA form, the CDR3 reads TGTGCCAGCAGCCTGCGGACTAGCGGGGATACGCAGTATTTT. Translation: CASSLRTSGDTQYF.

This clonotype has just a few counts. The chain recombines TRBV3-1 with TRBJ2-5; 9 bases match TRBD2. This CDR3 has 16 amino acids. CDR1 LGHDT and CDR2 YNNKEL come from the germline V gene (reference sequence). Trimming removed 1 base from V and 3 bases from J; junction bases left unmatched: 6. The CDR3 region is CASSQVPSGAEETQYF. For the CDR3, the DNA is TGTGCCAGCAGCCAAGTTCCTAGCGGGGCGGAAGAGACCCAGTACTTC.

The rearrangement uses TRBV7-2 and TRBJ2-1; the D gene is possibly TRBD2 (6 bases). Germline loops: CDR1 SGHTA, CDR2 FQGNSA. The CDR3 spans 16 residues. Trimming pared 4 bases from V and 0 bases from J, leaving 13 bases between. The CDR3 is CASSSHGGISYNEQFF. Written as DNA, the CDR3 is TGTGCCAGCAGCTCGCATGGGGGGATCTCCTACAATGAGCAGTTCTTC.

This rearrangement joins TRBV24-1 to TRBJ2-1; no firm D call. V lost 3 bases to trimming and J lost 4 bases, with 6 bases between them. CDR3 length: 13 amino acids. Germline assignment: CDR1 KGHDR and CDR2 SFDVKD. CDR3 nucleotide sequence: TGTGCCACCAGTGATCTTTTATACAATGAGCAGTTCTTC. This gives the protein CATSDLLYNEQFF.

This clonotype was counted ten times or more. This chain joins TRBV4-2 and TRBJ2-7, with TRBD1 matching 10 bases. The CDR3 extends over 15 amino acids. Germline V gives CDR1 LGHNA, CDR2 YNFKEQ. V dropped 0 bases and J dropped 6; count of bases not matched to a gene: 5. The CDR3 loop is CASSQERDRGSEQYF. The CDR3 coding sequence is TGTGCCAGCAGCCAAGAACGGGACAGGGGCAGCGAGCAGTACTTC.

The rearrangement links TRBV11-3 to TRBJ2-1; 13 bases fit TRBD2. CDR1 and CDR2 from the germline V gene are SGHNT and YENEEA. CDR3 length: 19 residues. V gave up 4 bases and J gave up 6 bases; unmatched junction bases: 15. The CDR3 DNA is TGTGCCAGCAGCTCTAGCCTACTAGCGGGAGGGCTCCATTCCAATGAGCAGTTCTTC. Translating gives CASSSSLLAGGLHSNEQFF.

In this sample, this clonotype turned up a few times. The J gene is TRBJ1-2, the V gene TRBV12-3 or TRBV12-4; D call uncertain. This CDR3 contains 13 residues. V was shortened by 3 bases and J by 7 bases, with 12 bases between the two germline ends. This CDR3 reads CASSFPSGRGYTF. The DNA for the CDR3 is TGTGCCAGCAGTTTCCCAAGCGGACGTGGCTACACCTTC.

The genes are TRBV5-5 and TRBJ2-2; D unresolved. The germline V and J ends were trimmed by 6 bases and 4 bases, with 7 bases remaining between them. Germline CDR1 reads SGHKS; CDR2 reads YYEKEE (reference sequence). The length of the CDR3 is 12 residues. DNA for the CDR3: TGTGCCAGCATCTCGGCCACCGGGGAGCTGTTTTTT. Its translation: CASISATGELFF.

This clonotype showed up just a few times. The CDR3 is CASSLTEGTDLYEQYF. CDR3 bases: TGTGCCAGCAGCCTCACTGAAGGGACAGACCTCTACGAGCAGTACTTC. The gene calls are TRBV6-5 and TRBJ2-7; TRBD1 matches 7 bases. The germline CDR1 and CDR2 sequences are MNHEY and SVGAGI. CDR3 length: 16 amino acids. V trimming: 6 bases; J trimming: 3 bases; junction bases outside the gene matches: 14.

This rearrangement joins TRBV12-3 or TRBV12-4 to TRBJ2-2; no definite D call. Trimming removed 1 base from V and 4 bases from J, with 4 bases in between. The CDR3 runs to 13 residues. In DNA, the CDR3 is TGTGCCAGCAGTTTAGGCGCCACCGGGGAGCTGTTTTTT. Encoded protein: CASSLGATGELFF.

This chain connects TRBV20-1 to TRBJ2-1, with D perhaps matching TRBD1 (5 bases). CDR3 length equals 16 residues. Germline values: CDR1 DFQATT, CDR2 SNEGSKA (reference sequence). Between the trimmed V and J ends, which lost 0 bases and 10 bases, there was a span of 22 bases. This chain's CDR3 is CSARDLSGQEWYEQFF. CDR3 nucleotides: TGCAGTGCTAGAGATCTGTCAGGGCAGGAGTGGTACGAGCAGTTCTTC.

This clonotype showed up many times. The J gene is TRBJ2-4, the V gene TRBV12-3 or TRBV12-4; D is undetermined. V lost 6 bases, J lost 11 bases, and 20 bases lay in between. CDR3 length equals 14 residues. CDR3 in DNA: TGTGCCAGCAGCCATAATTCTCCCCAGAATCTTCAGTACTTC. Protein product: CASSHNSPQNLQYF.

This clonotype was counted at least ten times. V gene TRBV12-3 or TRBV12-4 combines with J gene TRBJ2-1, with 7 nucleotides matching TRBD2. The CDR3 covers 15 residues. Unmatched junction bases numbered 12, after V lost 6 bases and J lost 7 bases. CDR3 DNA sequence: TGTGCCAGCAGCCTCCCGGGACTACCTGCGAATGAGCAGTTCTTC. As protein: CASSLPGLPANEQFF.

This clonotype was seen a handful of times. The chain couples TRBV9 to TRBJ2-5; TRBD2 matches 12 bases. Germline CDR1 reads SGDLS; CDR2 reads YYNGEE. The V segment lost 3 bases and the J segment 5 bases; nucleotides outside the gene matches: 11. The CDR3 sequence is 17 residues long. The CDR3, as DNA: TGTGCCAGCAGCGCCGCTAGCGGGAGGGCCGATCGGGAGACCCAGTACTTC. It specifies CASSAASGRADRETQYF.

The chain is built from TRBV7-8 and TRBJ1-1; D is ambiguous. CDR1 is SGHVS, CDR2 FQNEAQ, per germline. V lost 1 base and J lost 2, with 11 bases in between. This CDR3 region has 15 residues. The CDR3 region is CASSLEQRGNTEAFF. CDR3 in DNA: TGTGCCAGCAGCTTAGAACAGAGAGGTAACACTGAAGCTTTCTTT.

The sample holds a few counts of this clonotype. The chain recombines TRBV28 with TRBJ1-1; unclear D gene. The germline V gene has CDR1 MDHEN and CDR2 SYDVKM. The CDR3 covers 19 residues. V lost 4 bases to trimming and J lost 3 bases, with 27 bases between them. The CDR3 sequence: CASSSIWTPVVSGDTEAFF. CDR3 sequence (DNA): TGTGCCAGCAGTTCAATCTGGACCCCAGTCGTGTCAGGAGACACTGAAGCTTTCTTT.

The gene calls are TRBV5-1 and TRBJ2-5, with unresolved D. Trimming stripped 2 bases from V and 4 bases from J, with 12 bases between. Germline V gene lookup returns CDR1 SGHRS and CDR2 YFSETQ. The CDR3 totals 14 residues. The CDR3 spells CASSFAENGETQYF. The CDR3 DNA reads TGCGCCAGCAGCTTCGCGGAGAACGGAGAGACCCAGTACTTC.

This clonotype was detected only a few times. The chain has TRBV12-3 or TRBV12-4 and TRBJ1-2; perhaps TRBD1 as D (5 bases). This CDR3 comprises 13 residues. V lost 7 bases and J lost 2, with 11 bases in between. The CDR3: CASNAGANYGYTF. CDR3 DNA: TGTGCCAGCAACGCCGGGGCCAACTATGGCTACACCTTC.

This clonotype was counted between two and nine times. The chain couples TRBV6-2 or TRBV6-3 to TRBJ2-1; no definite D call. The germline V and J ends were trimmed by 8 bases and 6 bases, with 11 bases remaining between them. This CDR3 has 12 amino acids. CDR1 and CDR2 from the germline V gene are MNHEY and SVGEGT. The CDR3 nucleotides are TGTGCCAGCGCGCACAGTACCAATGAGCAGTTCTTC. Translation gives CASAHSTNEQFF.